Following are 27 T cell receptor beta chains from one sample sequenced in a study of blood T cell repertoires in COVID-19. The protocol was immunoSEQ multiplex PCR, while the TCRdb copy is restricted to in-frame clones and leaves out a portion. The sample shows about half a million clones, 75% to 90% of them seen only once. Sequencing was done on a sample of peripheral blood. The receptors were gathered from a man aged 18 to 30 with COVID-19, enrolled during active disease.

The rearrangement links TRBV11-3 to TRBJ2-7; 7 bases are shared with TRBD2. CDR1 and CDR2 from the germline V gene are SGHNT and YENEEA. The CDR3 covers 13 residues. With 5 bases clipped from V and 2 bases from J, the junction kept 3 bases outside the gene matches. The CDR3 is CASSGLGPYEQYF. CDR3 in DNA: TGTGCCAGCAGCGGACTAGGGCCCTACGAGCAGTACTTC.

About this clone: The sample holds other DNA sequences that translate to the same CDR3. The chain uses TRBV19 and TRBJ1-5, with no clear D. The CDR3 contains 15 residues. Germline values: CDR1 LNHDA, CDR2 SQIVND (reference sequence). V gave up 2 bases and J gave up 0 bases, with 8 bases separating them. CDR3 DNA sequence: TGTGCCAGTAGTATATCAGAATATAGCAATCAGCCCCAGCATTTT. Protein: CASSISEYSNQPQHF.

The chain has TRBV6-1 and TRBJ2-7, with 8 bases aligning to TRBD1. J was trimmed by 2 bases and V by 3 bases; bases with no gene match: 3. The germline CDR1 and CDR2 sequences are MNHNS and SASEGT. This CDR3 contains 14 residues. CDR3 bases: TGTGCCAGCAGTGAGGACAGGGCCCCCTACGAGCAGTACTTC. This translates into CASSEDRAPYEQYF.

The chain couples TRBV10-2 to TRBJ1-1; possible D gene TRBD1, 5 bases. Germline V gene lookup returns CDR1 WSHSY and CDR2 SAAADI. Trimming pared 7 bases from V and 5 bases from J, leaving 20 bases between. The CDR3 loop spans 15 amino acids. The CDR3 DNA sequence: TGCGCCAGCACCCCTACAGCAGGGAGGAGGACTGAAGCTTTCTTT. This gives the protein CASTPTAGRRTEAFF.

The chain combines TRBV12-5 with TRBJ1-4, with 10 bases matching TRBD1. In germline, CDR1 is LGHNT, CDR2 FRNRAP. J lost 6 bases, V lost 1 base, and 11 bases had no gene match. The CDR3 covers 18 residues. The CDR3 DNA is TGTGCTAGTGGTTTGGCTCTGACCGGGACAGGGGAGTATGAAAAACTGTTTTTT. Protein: CASGLALTGTGEYEKLFF.

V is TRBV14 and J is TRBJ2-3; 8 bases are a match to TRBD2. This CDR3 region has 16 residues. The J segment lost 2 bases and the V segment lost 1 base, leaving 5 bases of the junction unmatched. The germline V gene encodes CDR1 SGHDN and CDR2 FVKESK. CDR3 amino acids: CASSQGLARDTDTQYF. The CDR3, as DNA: TGTGCCAGCAGCCAAGGACTAGCGAGGGACACAGATACGCAGTATTTT.

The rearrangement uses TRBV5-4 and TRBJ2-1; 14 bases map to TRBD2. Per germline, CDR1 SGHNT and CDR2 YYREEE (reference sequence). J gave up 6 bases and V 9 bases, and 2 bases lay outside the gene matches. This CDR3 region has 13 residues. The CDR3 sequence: CAIGLAGGNEQFF. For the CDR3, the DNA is TGTGCCATCGGACTAGCGGGAGGCAATGAGCAGTTCTTC.

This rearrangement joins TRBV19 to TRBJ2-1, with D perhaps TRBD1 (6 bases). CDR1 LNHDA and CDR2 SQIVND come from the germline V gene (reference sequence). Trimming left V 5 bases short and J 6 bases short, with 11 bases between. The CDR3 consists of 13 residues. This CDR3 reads CASSPGHINEQFF. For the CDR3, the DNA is TGTGCCAGTAGTCCGGGACATATCAATGAGCAGTTCTTC.

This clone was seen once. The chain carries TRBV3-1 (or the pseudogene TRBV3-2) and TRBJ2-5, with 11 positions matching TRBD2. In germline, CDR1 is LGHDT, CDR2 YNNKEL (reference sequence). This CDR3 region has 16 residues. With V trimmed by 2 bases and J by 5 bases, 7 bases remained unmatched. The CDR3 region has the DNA TGTGCCAGCAGCCAACTTAGCGGGGGGGGTAGGGAGACCCAGTACTTC. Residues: CASSQLSGGGRETQYF.

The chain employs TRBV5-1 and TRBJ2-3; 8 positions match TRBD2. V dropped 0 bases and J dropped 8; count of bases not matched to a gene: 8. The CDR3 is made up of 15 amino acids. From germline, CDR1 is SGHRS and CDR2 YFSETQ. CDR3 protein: CASSLESTSGFTQYF. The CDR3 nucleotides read TGCGCCAGCAGCTTGGAGTCCACTAGCGGCTTTACGCAGTATTTT.

CDR3 in DNA: TGTGCTAGTGGTTTGATAGTCGGACAGGGGTCCCTTAGAATTCAGTACTTC. It is translated as CASGLIVGQGSLRIQYF. The chain combines TRBV12-5 with TRBJ2-4; 9 bases map to TRBD1. The CDR3 runs to 17 residues. V was pared by 2 bases and J by 10 bases, with 15 bases of the junction left unmatched. Germline lookup yields CDR1 LGHNT and CDR2 FRNRAP.

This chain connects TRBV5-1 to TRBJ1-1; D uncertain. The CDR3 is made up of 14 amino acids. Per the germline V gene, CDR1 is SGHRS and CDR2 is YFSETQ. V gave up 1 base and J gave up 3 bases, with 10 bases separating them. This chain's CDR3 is CASSLSGFDTEAFF. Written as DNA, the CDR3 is TGCGCCAGCAGCTTGTCGGGGTTTGACACTGAAGCTTTCTTT.

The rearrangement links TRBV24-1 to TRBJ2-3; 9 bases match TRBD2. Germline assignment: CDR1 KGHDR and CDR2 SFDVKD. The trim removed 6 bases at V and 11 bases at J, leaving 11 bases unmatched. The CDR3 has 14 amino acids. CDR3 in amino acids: CATSKNGLARGQYF. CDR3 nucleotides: TGTGCCACCAGTAAGAACGGACTAGCGAGGGGGCAGTATTTT.

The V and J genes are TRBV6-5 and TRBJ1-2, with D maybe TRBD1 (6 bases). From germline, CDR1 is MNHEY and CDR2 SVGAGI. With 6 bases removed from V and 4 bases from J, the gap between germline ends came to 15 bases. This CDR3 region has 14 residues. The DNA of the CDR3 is TGTGCCAGCAGACCCCGGGACACCAGCTATGGCTACACCTTC. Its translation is CASRPRDTSYGYTF.

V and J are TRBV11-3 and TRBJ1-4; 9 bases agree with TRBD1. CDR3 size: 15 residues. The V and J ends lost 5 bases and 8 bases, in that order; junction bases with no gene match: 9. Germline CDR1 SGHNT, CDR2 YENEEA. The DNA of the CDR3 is TGTGCCAGCAGCCCCGGGAGACAGGGGGACGAAAAACTGTTTTTT. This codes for CASSPGRQGDEKLFF.

The CDR3 DNA is TGCAGCGTTGAACTGGGACAGCGAACCTACGAGCAGTACTTC. Protein product: CSVELGQRTYEQYF. This chain uses TRBV29-1 with TRBJ2-7, with 7 positions matching TRBD1. CDR3 length equals 14 residues. V was clipped by 2 bases and J by 2 bases; unmatched bases: 6. Germline CDR1 SQVTM, CDR2 ANQGSEA.

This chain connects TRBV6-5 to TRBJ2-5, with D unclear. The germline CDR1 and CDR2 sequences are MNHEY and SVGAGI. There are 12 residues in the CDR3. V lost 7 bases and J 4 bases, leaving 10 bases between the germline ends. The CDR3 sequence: CASKQVGETQYF. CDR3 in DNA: TGTGCCAGCAAGCAGGTGGGAGAGACCCAGTACTTC.

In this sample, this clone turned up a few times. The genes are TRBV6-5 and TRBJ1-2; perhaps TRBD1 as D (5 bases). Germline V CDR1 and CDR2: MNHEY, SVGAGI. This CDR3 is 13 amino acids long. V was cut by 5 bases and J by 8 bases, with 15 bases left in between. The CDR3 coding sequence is TGTGCCAGCAGTCGGAGCGGAGGGGTCGGCTACACCTTC. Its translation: CASSRSGGVGYTF.

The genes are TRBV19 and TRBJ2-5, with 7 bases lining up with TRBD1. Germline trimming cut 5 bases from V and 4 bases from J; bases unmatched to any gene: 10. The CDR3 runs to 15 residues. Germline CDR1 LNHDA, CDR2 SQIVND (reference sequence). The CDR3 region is CASSLRQGFGETQYF. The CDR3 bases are TGTGCCAGTAGTCTAAGACAGGGCTTTGGAGAGACCCAGTACTTC.

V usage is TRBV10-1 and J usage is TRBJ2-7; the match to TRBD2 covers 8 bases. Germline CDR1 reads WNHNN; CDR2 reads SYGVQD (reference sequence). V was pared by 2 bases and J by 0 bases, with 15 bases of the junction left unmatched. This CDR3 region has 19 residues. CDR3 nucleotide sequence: TGCGCCAGCAGTGAGCCGGCGGCTAGCGGGCCACCAAGCTCCTACGAGCAGTACTTC. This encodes CASSEPAASGPPSSYEQYF.

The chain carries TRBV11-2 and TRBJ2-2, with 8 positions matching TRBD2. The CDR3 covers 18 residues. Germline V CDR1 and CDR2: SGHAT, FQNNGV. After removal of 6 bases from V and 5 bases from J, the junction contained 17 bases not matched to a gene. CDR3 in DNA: TGTGCCAGCAGTCGTAGGGGCGTTCGGGAGGGAGTGACCGGGGAGCTGTTTTTT. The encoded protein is CASSRRGVREGVTGELFF.

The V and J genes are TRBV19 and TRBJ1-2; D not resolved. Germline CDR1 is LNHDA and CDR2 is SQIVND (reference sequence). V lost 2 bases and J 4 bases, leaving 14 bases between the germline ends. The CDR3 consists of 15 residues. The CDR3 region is CASSIMRGTRYGYTF. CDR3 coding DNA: TGTGCCAGTAGTATAATGCGGGGAACTCGCTATGGCTACACCTTC.

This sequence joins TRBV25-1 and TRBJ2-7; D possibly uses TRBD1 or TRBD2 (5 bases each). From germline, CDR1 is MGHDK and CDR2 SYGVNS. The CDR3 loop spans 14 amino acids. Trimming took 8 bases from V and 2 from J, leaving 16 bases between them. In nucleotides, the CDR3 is TGTGCCAGCCGTGGGGCAGGAGGACCCTACGAGCAGTACTTC. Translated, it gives CASRGAGGPYEQYF.

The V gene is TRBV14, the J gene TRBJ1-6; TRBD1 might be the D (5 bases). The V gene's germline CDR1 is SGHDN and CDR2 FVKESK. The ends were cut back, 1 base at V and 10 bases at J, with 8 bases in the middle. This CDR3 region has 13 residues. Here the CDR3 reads CASSQGQGSPLHF. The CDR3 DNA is TGTGCCAGCAGCCAAGGCCAGGGATCACCCCTCCACTTT.

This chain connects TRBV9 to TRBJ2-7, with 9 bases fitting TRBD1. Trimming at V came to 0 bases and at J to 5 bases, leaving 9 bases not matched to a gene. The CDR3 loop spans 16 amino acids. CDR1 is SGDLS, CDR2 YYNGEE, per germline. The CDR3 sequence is CASSVEGGQGIDEQYF. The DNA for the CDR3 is TGTGCCAGCAGCGTAGAAGGCGGACAGGGGATCGACGAGCAGTACTTC.

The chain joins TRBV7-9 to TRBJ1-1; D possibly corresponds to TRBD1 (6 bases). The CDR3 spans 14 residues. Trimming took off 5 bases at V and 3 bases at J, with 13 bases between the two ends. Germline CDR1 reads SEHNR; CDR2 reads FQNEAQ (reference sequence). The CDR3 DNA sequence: TGTGCCAGCAGCGTACAGGGAGCTCACACTGAAGCTTTCTTT. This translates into CASSVQGAHTEAFF.

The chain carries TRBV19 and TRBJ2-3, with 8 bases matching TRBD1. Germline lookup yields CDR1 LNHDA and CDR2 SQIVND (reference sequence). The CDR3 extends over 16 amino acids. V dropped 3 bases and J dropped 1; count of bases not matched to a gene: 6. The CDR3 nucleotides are TGTGCCAGTAGTATCTTGAGGGGACAGGGCACAGATACGCAGTATTTT. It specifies CASSILRGQGTDTQYF.